This T cell receptor beta chain was recorded in a study of regulatory T cells in long-lasting Graves disease. Study-wide results and limits: It was peripheral blood alone, not thyroid tissue, that was studied.

Germline V CDR1 and CDR2: MNHEY, SMNVEV (reference sequence). The CDR3 is made up of 12 amino acids. Trimming took off 6 bases at V and 7 bases at J, with 12 bases between the two ends. Ten or more counts support this clonotype. Its specificity is not known. To make TCR beta libraries, researchers used iRepertoire HTBI primers and Arm-PCR of CDR3 regions. TCRdb reprocessed the multiplex PCR reads via MiXCR and lists one record per CDR3 protein. The profile shows around 470,000 distinct CDR3 sequences, 14% of them singletons. Time point indicated: newly diagnosed GD, antithyroid drugs for less than 3 months. RNA isolated from PBMCs was used to make the TCR library. These data were likewise used in another study, on T cells in Graves' hyperthyroidism and ophthalmopathy. That source notes: Disease duration under 2 months; hyperthyroidism patients were aged 18 to 65. The study used the HTBI primer set for a first-round RT-PCR of the TCR CDR3. Blood also showed most of the thyroid clonotypes that were expanded above 0.001.

The sequences come from peripheral blood mononuclear cells (PBMCs), collected at new diagnosis, from a patient treated with antithyroid drugs. This sequence originates from a woman aged 45-59 years with Graves disease. J is TRBJ1-2 and V is TRBV27; perhaps TRBD1 as D (5 bases). In DNA, the CDR3 is TGTGCCAGCAGAGGACACAGGCGTGGCTACACCTTC. This gives the protein CASRGHRRGYTF.